What follows describes a single TCR beta chain. The target antigen is unknown. Stated treatment: around 19 received Ad26.COV2.S at low or high dose, single or two shots; about 5 received placebo; per-sample allocation not given. After the first vaccine or placebo injection, samples were drawn on day 63. The study used a vaccine consisting of an Ad26 vector that expressed Wuhan-strain SARS-CoV-2 spike. This entry belongs to a study of Ad26.COV2.S vaccination and SARS-CoV-2 variants. The study, taken as a whole, reports: Overall T cell responses may have been underestimated by the analyses of TCR breadth and depth.

Profiling relied on immunoSEQ multiplex PCR, and the TCRdb table lists in-frame clones only, not all of them. The profile shows 440,000 or so clones, roughly 88% of them singletons. The input for sequencing was peripheral blood, taken in a trial of Ad26.COV2.S vaccine versus placebo. The TCR sequence derives from a person between 18 and 65 years old who received the Ad26.COV2.S COVID-19 vaccine or a placebo.

CDR3 nucleotides: TGTGCCAGCAGCTTAGCGCACACTCAAGAGACCCAGTACTTC. Its protein product is CASSLAHTQETQYF. The chain recombines TRBV7-9 with TRBJ2-5, with D uncertain. Germline CDR1 SEHNR, CDR2 FQNEAQ (reference sequence). This CDR3 region has 14 residues. Trimming shortened V by 0 bases and J by 2 bases, and 7 bases separated the two germline ends.